The rows below give T cell receptor beta chains drawn from one sample of a study of blood T cells in healthy people across ages. One entry per CDR3 protein, called by TCRdb with MiXCR from the 5' RACE reads. The sample has 450,000 to 700,000 distinct CDR3 sequences, 27% seen once; the top ten hold roughly 20%. The sample comprised blood. The receptors derive from a woman in her sixties or seventies in good health. Each CDR3 is given without its conserved first and last residue. Fields, in order: V gene, CDR3 protein.

V: TRBV10-3; CDR3: AISSTGYNEQF
V: TRBV27; CDR3: ASSSRRQGLYYGYT
V: TRBV5-1; CDR3: ASSSIGSGANVLT
V: TRBV20-1; CDR3: SAPRLLSFSYEQY
V: TRBV12-3/TRBV12-4; CDR3: ASSPATVSETQY
V: TRBV11-2; CDR3: ASSSRLLGAYEQY
V: TRBV9; CDR3: ASSSGPLVYEQY
V: TRBV5-1; CDR3: ASFSGTEGETQY
V: TRBV10-3; CDR3: AISDPMSFRDSYGYT
V: TRBV28; CDR3: ASRDRVLSPLH
V: TRBV18; CDR3: ASSPRVLGNEQF
V: TRBV12-5; CDR3: ASGLPNLGAQY
V: TRBV18; CDR3: ASSRQGAVYEQY
V: TRBV7-9; CDR3: ASSVDSTPALH
V: TRBV20-1; CDR3: SAKHSGNTIY
V: TRBV5-1; CDR3: ASSLTWEGTEAF
V: TRBV20-1; CDR3: SARSTGSTDTQY
V: TRBV20-1; CDR3: SAAILTGGATYNEQF
V: TRBV7-2; CDR3: ASSLGPATNEKLF
V: TRBV4-1; CDR3: ASSPTNDRGYGYT
V: TRBV11-2; CDR3: ASSPSAGGYEQY
V: TRBV7-9; CDR3: ASSLEYGGSPYEQY
V: TRBV5-4; CDR3: ASSLVMEPYGYT
V: TRBV20-1; CDR3: SARGQGRSLESSYEQY
V: TRBV4-2; CDR3: ASSHTGSTSGGSRF
V: TRBV24-1; CDR3: ATSEPGQGERELF
V: TRBV7-2; CDR3: ASSPPRLAGVWEQY
V: TRBV2; CDR3: ASSEGGRGGEKLF
V: TRBV20-1; CDR3: SAIPMGRGQPQH
V: TRBV5-5; CDR3: ASSLVGQGWDGYT
V: TRBV18; CDR3: ASSPRKVVNQETQY
V: TRBV10-3; CDR3: AISEDRGRSPLH
V: TRBV2; CDR3: ASTEGGTRYSYEQY
V: TRBV4-2; CDR3: ASSQGRTGEETQY
V: TRBV9; CDR3: ASSVPPTLEQF
V: TRBV5-1; CDR3: ASSLGDTRYEQY
V: TRBV21-1; CDR3: ASSHPGTKNTEAF
V: TRBV5-1; CDR3: ASSSGGTGEETQY
V: TRBV7-8; CDR3: ASSSGGYGYT
V: TRBV7-2; CDR3: ASSFEWATPGEQF
V: TRBV20-1; CDR3: SVLRGDSSYEQY
V: TRBV29-1; CDR3: SVRTGESYT
V: TRBV4-2; CDR3: ASSQVVGQTYEQY
V: TRBV6-2/TRBV6-3; CDR3: ASSSRRQQREQETQY